This TCR beta chain was sequenced in a study of Ad26.COV2.S vaccination and SARS-CoV-2 variants. About the study: The vaccine Ad26.COV2.S was put into the muscle once, or twice with 56 days between. Study-wide findings and caveats: In TCR breadth and depth analyses, total T cell responses may have been underestimated. Spike-specific CD8+ and CD4+ T cell responses reportedly showed substantial breadth after vaccination.

Method: immunoSEQ multiplex PCR; TCRdb's copy keeps in-frame clones and lacks some. The sample includes 450,000 to 550,000 clones, 80% to 90% of them seen just once. Regarding this clone: The target antigen is unknown.

Treatment given: 15 to 20 received Ad26.COV2.S at low or high dose, single or two shots; about 5 received placebo; per-sample allocation not given. Repertoires come from day 63 after the first vaccine or placebo injection. The TCR sequence derives from a person between 18 and 59 years old who received the Ad26.COV2.S COVID-19 vaccine or a placebo. Sample: peripheral blood, taken in a trial of Ad26.COV2.S vaccine versus placebo.

CDR3: CASTSLGTNTEAFF. CDR3 sequence (DNA): TGCGCCAGCACCTCGTTAGGGACGAACACTGAAGCTTTCTTT. The J gene is TRBJ1-1, the V gene TRBV5-1; D perhaps matches TRBD1 (5 bases). Germline lookup yields CDR1 SGHRS and CDR2 YFSETQ. The CDR3 length is 14 residues. V was shortened by 6 bases and J by 1 base, with 13 bases between the two germline ends.